This TCR beta chain was sequenced in a study of T cell repertoires in aging, cancer and after chemotherapy. The study's findings and limits: Immunological memory after chemotherapy cannot be judged from the repertoire data. In each cancer cohort, median generation probability increased across chemotherapy, suggesting thymic output rebounded.

By proportion, this clonotype is medium-sized (0.01 to 0.1%). Antigen unknown. The template was genomic DNA from peripheral blood, not RNA. A mixed TRB-A/B primer pool amplified rearranged TRB by multiplex touch-down PCR. TCRdb re-called the multiplex PCR reads with MiXCR, one entry per CDR3 protein. The sample lists about 900 distinct CDR3 sequences, 25% to 35% occurring once. CDR3 length: 17 residues. Germline CDR1 and CDR2: LNHDA and SQIVND (reference sequence). The germline V and J ends were trimmed by 4 bases and 0 bases, with 16 bases remaining between them. The gene calls are TRBV19 and TRBJ1-3; D may be TRBD1 (6 bases). This receptor was identified in a human donor with a solid tumor. Sample: blood. CDR3: CASSRQGTRFSGNTIYF. The CDR3 bases are TGTGCCAGTAGTAGACAAGGGACACGTTTCTCTGGAAACACCATATATTTT.